This T cell receptor beta chain comes out of a study of radiation and T cells in renal cell carcinoma. Study-wide context: Nephrectomy followed 15 Gy stereotactic body radiation by 4 weeks.

The CDR3 has 13 residues. V was pared by 3 bases and J by 6 bases, with 6 bases between. Per the germline V gene, CDR1 is MNHNS and CDR2 is SASEGT. This clone was detected a few times. Antigen unknown. This table comes from immunoSEQ multiplex PCR, and its TCRdb copy is limited to in-frame clones, with some not included. Counted here are more than 150,000 clones, 87% occurring once; the ten biggest clones make up 13%. As to time point: blood 2 weeks post-SBRT. The treatment is: 15 Gy SBRT to primary tumor, nephrectomy 4 weeks later. Radiation-treated patients gave blood at baseline, week 2 and week 4. Whole-study findings and limits: Top tumor clonotypes rose in blood 2 weeks post-radiation, then contracted.

The origin of this receptor is a woman aged 45-65 years with renal cell carcinoma. The source was blood, collected from a patient whose treatment included radiotherapy and nephrectomy. The J gene is TRBJ1-6, the V gene TRBV6-1; D is unresolved. The CDR3 reads CASSEWVNSPLHF. CDR3 nucleotide sequence: TGTGCCAGCAGTGAGTGGGTTAATTCACCCCTCCACTTT.